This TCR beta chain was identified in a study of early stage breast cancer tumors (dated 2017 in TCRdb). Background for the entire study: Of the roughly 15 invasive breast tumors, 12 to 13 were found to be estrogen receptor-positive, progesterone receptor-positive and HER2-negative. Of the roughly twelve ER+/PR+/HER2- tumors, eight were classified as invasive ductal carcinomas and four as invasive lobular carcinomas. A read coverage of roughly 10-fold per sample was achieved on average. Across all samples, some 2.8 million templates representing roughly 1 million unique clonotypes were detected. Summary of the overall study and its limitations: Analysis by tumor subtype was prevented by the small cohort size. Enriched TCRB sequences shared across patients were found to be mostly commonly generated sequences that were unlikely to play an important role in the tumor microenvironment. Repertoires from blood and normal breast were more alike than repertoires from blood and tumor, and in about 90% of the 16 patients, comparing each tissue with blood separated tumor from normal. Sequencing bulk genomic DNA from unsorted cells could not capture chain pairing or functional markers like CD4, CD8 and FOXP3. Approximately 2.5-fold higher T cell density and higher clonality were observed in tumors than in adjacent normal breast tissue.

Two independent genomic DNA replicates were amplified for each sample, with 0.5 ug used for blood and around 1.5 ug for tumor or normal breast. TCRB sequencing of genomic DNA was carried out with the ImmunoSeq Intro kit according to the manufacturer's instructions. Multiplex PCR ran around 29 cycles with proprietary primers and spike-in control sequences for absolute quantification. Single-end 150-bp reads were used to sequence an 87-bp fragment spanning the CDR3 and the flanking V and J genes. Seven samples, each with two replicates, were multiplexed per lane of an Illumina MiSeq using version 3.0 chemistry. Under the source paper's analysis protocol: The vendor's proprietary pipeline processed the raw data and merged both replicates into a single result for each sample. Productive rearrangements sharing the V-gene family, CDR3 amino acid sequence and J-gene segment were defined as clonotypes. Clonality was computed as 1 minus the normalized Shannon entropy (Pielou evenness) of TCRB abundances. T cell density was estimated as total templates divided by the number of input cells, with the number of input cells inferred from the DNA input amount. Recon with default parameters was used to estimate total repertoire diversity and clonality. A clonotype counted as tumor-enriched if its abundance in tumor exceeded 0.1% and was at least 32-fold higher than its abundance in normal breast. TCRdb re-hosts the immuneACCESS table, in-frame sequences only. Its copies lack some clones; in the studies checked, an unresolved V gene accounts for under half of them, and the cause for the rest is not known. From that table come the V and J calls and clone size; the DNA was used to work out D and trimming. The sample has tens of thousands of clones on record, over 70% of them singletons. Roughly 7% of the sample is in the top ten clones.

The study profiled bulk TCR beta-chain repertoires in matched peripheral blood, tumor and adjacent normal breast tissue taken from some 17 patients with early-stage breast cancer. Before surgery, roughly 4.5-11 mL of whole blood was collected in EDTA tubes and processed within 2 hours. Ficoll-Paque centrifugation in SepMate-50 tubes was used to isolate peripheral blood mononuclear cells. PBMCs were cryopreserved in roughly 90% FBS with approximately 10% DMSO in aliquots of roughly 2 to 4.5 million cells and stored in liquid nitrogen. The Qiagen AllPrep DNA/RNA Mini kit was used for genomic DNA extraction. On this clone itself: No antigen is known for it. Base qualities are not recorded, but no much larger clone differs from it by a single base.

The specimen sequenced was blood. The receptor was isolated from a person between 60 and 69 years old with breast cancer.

The sequenced DNA: TGTGCCAGCAGCTTAGAGGGGGTAGGTGAGACCCAGTACTTC. Translated, it reads CASSLEGVGETQYF. Recombination joined TRBV13 with TRBJ2-5; TRBD1 is perhaps the D gene, given 6 matching bases. The CDR3 covers 14 residues, taking in both the cysteine and the phenylalanine. The entry retains the CDR3 DNA only, 42 bases that are in frame from base 1. V sheds 1 base and J sheds 5 bases, leaving 11 bases between their ends. CDR1 and CDR2, looked up from the germline V gene (reference sequence), are PRHDT and FYEKMQ. The reference TRBV13 and TRBJ2-5 proteins fill in what lies around the CDR3, so the full variable domain reads AAGVIQSPRHLIKEKRETATLKCYPIPRHDTVYWYQQGPGQDPQFLISFYEKMQSDKGSIPDRFSAQQFSDYHSELNMSSLELGDSALYFCASSLEGVGETQYFGPGTRLLVL.